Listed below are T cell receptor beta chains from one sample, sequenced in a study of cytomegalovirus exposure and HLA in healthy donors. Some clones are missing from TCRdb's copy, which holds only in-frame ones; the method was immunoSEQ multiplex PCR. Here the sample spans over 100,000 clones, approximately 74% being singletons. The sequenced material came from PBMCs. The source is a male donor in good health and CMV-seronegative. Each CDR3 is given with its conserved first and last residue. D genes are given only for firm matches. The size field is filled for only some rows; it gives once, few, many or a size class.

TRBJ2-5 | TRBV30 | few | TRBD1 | TGTGCCTGGACCAGGACAGGGGCATTACAAGAGACCCAGTACTTC | CAWTRTGALQETQYF
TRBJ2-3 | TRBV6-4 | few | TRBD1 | TGTGCCAGCAGTCTACAGGGGGCTGGCACAGATACGCAGTATTTT | CASSLQGAGTDTQYF
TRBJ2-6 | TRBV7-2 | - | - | TGTGCCAGCAGCCCGAGACAGATATCCCACTCTGGGGCCAACGTCCTGACTTTC | CASSPRQISHSGANVLTF
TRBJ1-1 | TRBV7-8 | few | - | TGTGCCAGCAGCTCAGACGACAGTGAAGCTTTCTTT | CASSSDDSEAFF
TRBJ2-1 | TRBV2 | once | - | TGTGCCAGCAGTGATCAGCGGAGCTACAATGAGCAGTTCTTC | CASSDQRSYNEQFF
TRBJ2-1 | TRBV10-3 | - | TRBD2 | TGTGCCATCAGTGATCCAGCGGGAGGGCCGGGTGTGCATGAGCAGTTCTTC | CAISDPAGGPGVHEQFF
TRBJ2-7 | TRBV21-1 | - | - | TGTGCCAGCAGCGGGCGGGAACCCTACGAGCAGTACTTC | CASSGREPYEQYF
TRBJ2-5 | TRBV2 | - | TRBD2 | TGTGCCAGCAGTGAATCGGCTAGCGGGGGGGCTAGAGAGACCCAGTACTTC | CASSESASGGARETQYF
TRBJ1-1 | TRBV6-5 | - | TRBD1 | TGTGCCAGCAGAACAGGACAGGGAAAAGCTTTCTTT | CASRTGQGKAFF
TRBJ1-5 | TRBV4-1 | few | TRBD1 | TGCGCCAGCAGCCCCGGCGAGGGGGCGAATCAGCCCCAGCATTTT | CASSPGEGANQPQHF
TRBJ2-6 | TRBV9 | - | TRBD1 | TGTGCCAGCAGCGCCCCGGGACAGGGGGGTCGCGCCTCTGGGGCCAACGTCCTGACTTTC | CASSAPGQGGRASGANVLTF
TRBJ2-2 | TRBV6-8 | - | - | TGTGCCAGCACTAATGGAGGCTGGACCAAAACCGGGGAGCTGTTTTTT | CASTNGGWTKTGELFF
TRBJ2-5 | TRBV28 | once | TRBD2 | TGTGCCAGCAGTTTGGCCCGACTAGCGGGGGGCCAAGAGACCCAGTACTTC | CASSLARLAGGQETQYF
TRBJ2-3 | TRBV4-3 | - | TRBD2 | TGCGCCAGCAGCCAAGAGGGACTAGCGGGAGGGCCGGCCTCCACAGATACGCAGTATTTT | CASSQEGLAGGPASTDTQYF
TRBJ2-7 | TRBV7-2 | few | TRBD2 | TGTGCCAGCAGCAAGACCGGGACTAGCTTTACATACGAGCAGTACTTC | CASSKTGTSFTYEQYF
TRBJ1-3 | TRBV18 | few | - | TGTGCCAGCTCACCGCAACAGGGTTCTGGAAACACCATATATTTT | CASSPQQGSGNTIYF
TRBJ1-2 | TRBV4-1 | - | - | TGCGCCAGCAACCCTAGCGGTCGTGGGGATGGCTACACCTTC | CASNPSGRGDGYTF